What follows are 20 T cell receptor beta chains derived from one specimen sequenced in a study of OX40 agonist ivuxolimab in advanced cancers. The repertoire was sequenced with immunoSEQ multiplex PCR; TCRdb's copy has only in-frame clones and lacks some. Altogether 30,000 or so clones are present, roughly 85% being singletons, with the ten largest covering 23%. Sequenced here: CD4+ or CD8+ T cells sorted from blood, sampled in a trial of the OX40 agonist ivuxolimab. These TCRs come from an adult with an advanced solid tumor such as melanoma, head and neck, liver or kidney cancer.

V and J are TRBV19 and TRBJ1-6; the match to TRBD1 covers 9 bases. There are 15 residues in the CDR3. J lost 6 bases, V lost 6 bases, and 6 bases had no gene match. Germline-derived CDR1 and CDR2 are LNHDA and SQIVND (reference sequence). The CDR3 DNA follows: TGTGCCAGTAGCGACGGACAGGGGATTAATTCACCCCTCCACTTT. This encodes CASSDGQGINSPLHF.

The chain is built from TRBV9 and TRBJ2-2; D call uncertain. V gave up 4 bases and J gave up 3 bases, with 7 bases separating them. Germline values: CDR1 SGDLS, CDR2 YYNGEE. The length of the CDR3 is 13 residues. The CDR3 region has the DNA TGTGCCAGCAGCCCCCGGTACACCGGGGAGCTGTTTTTT. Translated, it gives CASSPRYTGELFF.

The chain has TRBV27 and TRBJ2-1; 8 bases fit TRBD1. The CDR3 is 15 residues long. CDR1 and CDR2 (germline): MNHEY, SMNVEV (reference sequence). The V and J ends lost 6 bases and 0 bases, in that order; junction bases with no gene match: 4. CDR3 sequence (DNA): TGTGCCAGCAGCCCTACAGGGGGCTCCTACAATGAGCAGTTCTTC. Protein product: CASSPTGGSYNEQFF.

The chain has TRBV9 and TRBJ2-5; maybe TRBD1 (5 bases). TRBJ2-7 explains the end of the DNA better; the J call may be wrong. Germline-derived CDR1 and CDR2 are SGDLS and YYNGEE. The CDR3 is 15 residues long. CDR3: CASSVGGSPTYEQYF. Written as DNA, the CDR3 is TGTGCCAGCAGCGTAGGGGGCAGCCCTACCTACGAGCAGTACTTC.

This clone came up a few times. CDR3 sequence reads: CASSFWVNTEAFF. In DNA, the CDR3 is TGTGCCAGCAGCTTTTGGGTGAACACTGAAGCTTTCTTT. The J gene is TRBJ1-1, the V gene TRBV11-2, with D unresolved. Germline V lookup: CDR1 SGHAT, CDR2 FQNNGV. V dropped 3 bases and J dropped 0 bases, with 5 bases sitting between them. CDR3 length: 13 residues. Supplemented by reference TRBV11-2 and TRBJ1-1, the full variable domain reads EAGVAQSPRYKIIEKRQSVAFWCNPISGHATLYWYQQILGQGPKLLIQFQNNGVVDDSQLPKDRFSAERLKGVDSTLKIQPAKLEDSAVYLCASSFWVNTEAFFGQGTRLTVV.

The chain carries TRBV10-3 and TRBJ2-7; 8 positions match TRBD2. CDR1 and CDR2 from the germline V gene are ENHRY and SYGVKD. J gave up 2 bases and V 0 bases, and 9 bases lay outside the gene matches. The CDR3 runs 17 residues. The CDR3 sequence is CAISESTSGVTTYEQYF. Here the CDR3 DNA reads TGTGCCATCAGTGAGTCTACTAGCGGAGTAACCACCTACGAGCAGTACTTC.

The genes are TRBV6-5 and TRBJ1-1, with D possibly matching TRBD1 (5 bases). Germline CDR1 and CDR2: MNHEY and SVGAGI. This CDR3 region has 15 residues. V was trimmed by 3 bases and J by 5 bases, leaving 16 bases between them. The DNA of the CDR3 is TGTGCCAGCAGTTATGGTGGGGGAGGAGGAACTGAAGCTTTCTTT. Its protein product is CASSYGGGGGTEAFF.

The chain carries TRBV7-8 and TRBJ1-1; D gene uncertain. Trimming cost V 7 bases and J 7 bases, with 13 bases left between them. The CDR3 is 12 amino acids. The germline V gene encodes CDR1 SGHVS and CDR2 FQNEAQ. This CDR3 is CASTSSWVEAFF. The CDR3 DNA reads TGTGCCAGCACCTCAAGTTGGGTTGAAGCTTTCTTT.

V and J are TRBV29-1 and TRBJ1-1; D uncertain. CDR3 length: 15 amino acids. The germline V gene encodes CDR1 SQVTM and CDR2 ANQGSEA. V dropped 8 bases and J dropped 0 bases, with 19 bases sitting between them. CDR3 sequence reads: CSSFALDGMNTEAFF. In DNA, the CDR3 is TGCAGCTCTTTCGCCCTCGACGGAATGAACACTGAAGCTTTCTTT.

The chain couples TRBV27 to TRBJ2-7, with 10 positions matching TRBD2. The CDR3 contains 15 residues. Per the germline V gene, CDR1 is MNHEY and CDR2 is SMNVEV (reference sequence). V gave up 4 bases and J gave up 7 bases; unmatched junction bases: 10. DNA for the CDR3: TGTGCCAGCAGTTGGCAACCGGGACTAGCGTCTGAGCAGTACTTC. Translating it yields CASSWQPGLASEQYF.

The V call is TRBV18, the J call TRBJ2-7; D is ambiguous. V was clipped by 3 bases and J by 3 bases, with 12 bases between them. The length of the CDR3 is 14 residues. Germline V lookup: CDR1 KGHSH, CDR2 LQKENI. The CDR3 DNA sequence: TGTGCCAGCTCACCCCCTGACCAAGTCTACGAGCAGTACTTC. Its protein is CASSPPDQVYEQYF.

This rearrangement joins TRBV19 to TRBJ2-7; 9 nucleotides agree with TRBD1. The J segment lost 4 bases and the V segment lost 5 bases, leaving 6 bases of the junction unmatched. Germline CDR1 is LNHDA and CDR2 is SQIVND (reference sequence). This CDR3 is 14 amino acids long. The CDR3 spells CASSHRGPSYEQYF. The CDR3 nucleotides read TGTGCCAGTAGTCACAGGGGGCCCTCGTACGAGCAGTACTTC.

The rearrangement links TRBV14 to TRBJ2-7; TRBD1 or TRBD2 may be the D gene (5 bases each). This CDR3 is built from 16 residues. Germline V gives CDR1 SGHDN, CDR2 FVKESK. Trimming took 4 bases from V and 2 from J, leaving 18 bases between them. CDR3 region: CASSLRDFGATYEQYF. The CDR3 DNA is TGTGCCAGCAGCCTACGGGATTTCGGGGCGACCTACGAGCAGTACTTC.

CDR3 in DNA: TGTGCCAGCAGTTTTTCCCAGGGGGCGGTGGATGGCTACACCTTC. Translating it yields CASSFSQGAVDGYTF. V gene TRBV27 combines with J gene TRBJ1-2, with TRBD1 matching over 8 bases. Germline V gene lookup returns CDR1 MNHEY and CDR2 SMNVEV (reference sequence). The length of the CDR3 is 15 residues. Trimming at V came to 3 bases and at J to 6 bases, leaving 9 bases not matched to a gene.

CDR3 protein: CASSLAGTGHNEQYF. As DNA, the CDR3 is TGTGCCAGCAGTTTAGCAGGGACAGGGCACAACGAGCAGTACTTC. This chain connects TRBV27 to TRBJ2-7; 9 bases line up with TRBD1. Looked up from germline, CDR1 is MNHEY and CDR2 is SMNVEV (reference sequence). The V and J ends lost 2 bases and 5 bases, in that order; junction bases with no gene match: 7. The CDR3 covers 15 residues.

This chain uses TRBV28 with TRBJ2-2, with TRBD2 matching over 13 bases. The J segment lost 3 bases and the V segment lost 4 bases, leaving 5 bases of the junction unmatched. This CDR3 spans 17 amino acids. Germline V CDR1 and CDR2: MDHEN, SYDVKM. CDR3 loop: CASSSGLAGAYTGELFF. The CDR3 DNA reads TGTGCCAGCAGTTCTGGACTAGCGGGGGCCTACACCGGGGAGCTGTTTTTT.

The CDR3 reads CASTKSPSFLKGDTQYF. The CDR3 region has the DNA TGTGCCAGCACCAAGAGCCCTAGCTTCTTAAAAGGGGATACGCAGTATTTT. The V gene is TRBV11-2, the J gene TRBJ2-3; weak D call: TRBD2 (5 bases). The CDR3 covers 17 residues. The V end was cut by 7 bases, the J end by 6 bases, with 26 bases between. Germline CDR1 reads SGHAT; CDR2 reads FQNNGV. Based on the CDR3 plus reference TRBV11-2 and TRBJ2-3, the full variable domain is EAGVAQSPRYKIIEKRQSVAFWCNPISGHATLYWYQQILGQGPKLLIQFQNNGVVDDSQLPKDRFSAERLKGVDSTLKIQPAKLEDSAVYLCASTKSPSFLKGDTQYFGPGTRLTVL.

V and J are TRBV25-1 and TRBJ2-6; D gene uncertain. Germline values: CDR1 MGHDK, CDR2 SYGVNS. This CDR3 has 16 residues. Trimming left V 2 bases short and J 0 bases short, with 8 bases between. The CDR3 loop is CASSEGLISGANVLTF. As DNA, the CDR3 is TGTGCCAGCAGTGAAGGGTTGATCTCTGGGGCCAACGTCCTGACTTTC. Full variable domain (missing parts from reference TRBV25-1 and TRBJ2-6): EADIYQTPRYLVIGTGKKITLECSQTMGHDKMYWYQQDPGMELHLIHYSYGVNSTEKGDLSSESTVSRIRTEHFPLTLESARPSHTSQYLCASSEGLISGANVLTFGAGSRLTVL.

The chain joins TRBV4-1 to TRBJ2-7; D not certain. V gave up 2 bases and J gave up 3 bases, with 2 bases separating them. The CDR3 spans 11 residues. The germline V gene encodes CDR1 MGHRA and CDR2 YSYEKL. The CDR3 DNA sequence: TGCGCCAGCAGCCAAAACTACGAGCAGTACTTC. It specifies CASSQNYEQYF.

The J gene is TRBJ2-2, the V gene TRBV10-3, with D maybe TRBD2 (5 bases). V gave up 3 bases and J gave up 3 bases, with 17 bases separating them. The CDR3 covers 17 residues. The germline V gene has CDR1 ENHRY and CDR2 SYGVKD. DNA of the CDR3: TGTGCCATCAGTGAAGATGGCGGGCCCGGGGACACCGGGGAGCTGTTTTTT. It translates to CAISEDGGPGDTGELFF.